This TCR beta chain was documented in a study of blood T cell repertoires in COVID-19. The CDR3 is made up of 15 amino acids. Germline trimming cut 4 bases from V and 0 bases from J; bases unmatched to any gene: 4. Germline V gene data show CDR1 as ENHRY and CDR2 as SYGVKD. Repertoires were generated with immunoSEQ multiplex PCR, while TCRdb's copy carries only in-frame clones and drops some. The table includes around 200,000 clones, around nine tenths detected once. This TCR derives from a man in his forties with active or convalescent COVID-19. The chain joins TRBV10-3 to TRBJ2-7, with 9 nucleotides matching TRBD2. The sequenced sample consisted of peripheral blood. The CDR3 sequence is CAISGERGVSYEQYF. CDR3 bases: TGTGCCATCAGTGGGGAGCGGGGGGTCTCCTACGAGCAGTACTTC.